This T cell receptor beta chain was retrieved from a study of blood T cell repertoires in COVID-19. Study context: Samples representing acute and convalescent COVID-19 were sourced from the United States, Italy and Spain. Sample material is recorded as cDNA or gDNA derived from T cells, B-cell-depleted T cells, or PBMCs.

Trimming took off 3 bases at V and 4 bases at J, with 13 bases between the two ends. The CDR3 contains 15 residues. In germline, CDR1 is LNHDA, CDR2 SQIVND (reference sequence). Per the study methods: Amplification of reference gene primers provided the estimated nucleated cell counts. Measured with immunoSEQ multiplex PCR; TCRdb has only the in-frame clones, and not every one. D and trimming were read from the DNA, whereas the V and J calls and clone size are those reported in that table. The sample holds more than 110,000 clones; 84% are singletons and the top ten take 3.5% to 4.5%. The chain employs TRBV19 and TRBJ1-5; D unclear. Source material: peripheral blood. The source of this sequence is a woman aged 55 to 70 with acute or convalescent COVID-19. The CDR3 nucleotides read TGTGCCAGTAGTATGTCTGCCGGGGAGAATCAGCCCCAGCATTTT. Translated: CASSMSAGENQPQHF.